A single sample gave rise to the 5 T cell receptor beta chains below, sequenced in a study of shared clonotypes between healthy human individuals. TCRdb's table, derived via immunoSEQ multiplex PCR, lists solely in-frame clones and lacks some. The sample yields approximately 720,000 clones, 60% to 80% seen once. The sequencing sample was made of memory CD4+ T cells sorted from blood. Subset given: CD45RA-negative fraction. The origin of the receptors is a woman in her twenties or thirties in good health.

This clone was detected only once. The rearrangement links TRBV30 to TRBJ1-5, with D unresolved. This CDR3 has 12 residues. Per the germline V gene, CDR1 is GTSNPN and CDR2 is SVGIG (reference sequence). Trimming removed 2 bases at V and 6 bases at J, with 8 bases between. DNA for the CDR3: TGTGCCTGGAGTTTATCCAGTCAGCCCCAGCATTTT. It translates to CAWSLSSQPQHF.

The rearrangement joins TRBV10-2 to TRBJ2-7; D is undetermined. Trimming removed 6 bases at V and 5 bases at J, with 8 bases between. CDR1 WSHSY and CDR2 SAAADI come from the germline V gene. This CDR3 has 11 amino acids. The CDR3 loop reads CASSGTHEQYF. The CDR3 nucleotides are TGCGCCAGCAGCGGAACGCACGAGCAGTACTTC.

The chain carries TRBV2 and TRBJ1-2; D unclear. The CDR3 is 13 residues long. Deletions cut 4 bases from V and 7 bases from J, with 13 bases between. In germline, CDR1 is SNHLY, CDR2 FYNNEI. CDR3 protein: CASSANSFPGYTF. The CDR3, as DNA: TGTGCCAGCAGTGCTAATTCGTTTCCTGGCTACACCTTC.

This clone has a handful of counts. CDR3 residues: CAISEGQGTEAFF. CDR3 sequence (DNA): TGTGCCATCAGTGAGGGACAGGGCACTGAAGCTTTCTTT. V gene TRBV10-3 combines with J gene TRBJ1-1; 8 nucleotides agree with TRBD1. Per the germline V gene, CDR1 is ENHRY and CDR2 is SYGVKD. The CDR3 is 13 amino acids. J was trimmed by 4 bases and V by 2 bases; bases with no gene match: 0.

V gene TRBV6-5 combines with J gene TRBJ2-5, with a tentative D call TRBD1 (7 bases). This CDR3 has 12 amino acids. CDR1 MNHEY and CDR2 SVGAGI come from the germline V gene. The germline V and J ends were trimmed by 5 bases and 9 bases, with 13 bases remaining between them. CDR3 bases: TGTGCCAGCAGTCGTTCCAGGGGGGCCCAGTACTTC. Protein: CASSRSRGAQYF.